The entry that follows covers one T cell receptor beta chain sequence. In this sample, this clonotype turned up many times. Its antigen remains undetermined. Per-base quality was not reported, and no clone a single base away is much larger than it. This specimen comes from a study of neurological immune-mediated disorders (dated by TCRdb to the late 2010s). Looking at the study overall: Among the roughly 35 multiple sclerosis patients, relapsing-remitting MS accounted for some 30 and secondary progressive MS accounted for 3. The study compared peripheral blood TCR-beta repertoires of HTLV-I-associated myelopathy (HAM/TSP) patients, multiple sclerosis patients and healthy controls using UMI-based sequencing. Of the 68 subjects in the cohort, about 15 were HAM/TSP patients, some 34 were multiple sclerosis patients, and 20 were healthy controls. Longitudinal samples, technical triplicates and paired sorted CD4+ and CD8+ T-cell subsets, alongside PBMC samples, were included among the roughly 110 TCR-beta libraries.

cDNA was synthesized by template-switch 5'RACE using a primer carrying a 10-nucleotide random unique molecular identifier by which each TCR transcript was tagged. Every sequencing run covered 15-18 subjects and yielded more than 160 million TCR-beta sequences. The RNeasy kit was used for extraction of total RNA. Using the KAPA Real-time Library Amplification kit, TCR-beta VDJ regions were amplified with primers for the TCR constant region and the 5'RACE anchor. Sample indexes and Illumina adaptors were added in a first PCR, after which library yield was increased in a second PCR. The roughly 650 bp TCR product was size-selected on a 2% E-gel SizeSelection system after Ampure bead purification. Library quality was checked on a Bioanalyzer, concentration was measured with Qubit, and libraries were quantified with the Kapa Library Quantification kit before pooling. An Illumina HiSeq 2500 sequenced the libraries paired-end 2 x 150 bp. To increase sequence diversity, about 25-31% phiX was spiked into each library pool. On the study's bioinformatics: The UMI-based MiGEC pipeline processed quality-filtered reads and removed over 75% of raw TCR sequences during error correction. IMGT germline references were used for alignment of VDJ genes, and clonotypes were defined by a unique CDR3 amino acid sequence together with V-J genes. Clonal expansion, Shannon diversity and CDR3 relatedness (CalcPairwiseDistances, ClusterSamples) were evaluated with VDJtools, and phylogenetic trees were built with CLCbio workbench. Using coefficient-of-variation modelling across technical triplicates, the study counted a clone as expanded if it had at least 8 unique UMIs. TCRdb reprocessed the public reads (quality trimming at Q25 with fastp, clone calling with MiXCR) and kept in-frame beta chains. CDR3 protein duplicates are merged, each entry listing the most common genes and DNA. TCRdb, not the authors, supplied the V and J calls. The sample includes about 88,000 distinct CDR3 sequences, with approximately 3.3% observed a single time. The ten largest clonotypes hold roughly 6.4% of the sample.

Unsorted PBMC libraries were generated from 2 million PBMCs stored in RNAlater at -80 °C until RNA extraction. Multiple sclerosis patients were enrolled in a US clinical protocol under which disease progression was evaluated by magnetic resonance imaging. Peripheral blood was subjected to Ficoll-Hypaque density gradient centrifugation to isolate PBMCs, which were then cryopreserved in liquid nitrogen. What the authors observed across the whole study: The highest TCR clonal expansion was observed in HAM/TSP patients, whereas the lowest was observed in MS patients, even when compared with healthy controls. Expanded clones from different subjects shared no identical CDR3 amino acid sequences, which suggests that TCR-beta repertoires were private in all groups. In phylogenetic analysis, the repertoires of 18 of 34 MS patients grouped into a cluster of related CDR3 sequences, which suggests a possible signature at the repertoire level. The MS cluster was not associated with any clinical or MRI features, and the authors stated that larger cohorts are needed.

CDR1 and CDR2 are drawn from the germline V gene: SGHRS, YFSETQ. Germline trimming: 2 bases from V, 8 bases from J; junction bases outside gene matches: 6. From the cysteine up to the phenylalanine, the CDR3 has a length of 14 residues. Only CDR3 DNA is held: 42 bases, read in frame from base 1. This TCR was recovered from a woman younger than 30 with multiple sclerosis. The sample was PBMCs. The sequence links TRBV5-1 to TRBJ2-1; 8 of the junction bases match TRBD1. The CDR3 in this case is CASSLQGGEYEQFF. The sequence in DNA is TGCGCCAGCAGCTTACAGGGGGGTGAATATGAGCAGTTCTTC.